This T cell receptor (beta chain) was recovered during a study of T-cell memory formation after mild COVID-19. 5'RACE, which relied on constant-segment primers, yielded TCR alpha and TCR beta cDNA libraries carrying sample barcodes and UMIs. Each CDR3 protein gets one entry after TCRdb re-called the 5' RACE reads with MiXCR. The sample holds about 430,000 distinct CDR3 sequences, about a sixth seen once. The sequence was collected from a man younger than 35 who had mild COVID-19 (a few samples of this study predate the infection). Cell type and time point are not known. The sequenced material came from PBMCs or a T cell subset sorted from them (not recorded which).

This chain's CDR3 is CASSSPLRGGFSGANVLTF. The CDR3 nucleotides read TGTGCCAGCAGCTCCCCTCTTCGTGGAGGCTTCTCTGGGGCCAACGTCCTGACTTTC. The V gene is TRBV3-1, the J gene TRBJ2-6; possible D gene TRBD2, 5 bases. The CDR3 has 19 residues. Trimming pared 5 bases from V and 0 bases from J, leaving 20 bases between. The germline gives CDR1 LGHDT, CDR2 YNNKEL (reference sequence). The whole variable domain, remainder taken from reference TRBV3-1 and TRBJ2-6, is DTAVSQTPKYLVTQMGNDKSIKCEQNLGHDTMYWYKQDSKKFLKIMFSYNNKELIINETVPNRFSPKSPDKAHLNLHINSLELGDSAVYFCASSSPLRGGFSGANVLTFGAGSRLTVL.